The clone carrying this TCR beta chain showed up just a few times. Its antigen is undetermined. Per the germline V gene, CDR1 is SGHTA and CDR2 is FQGNSA. Trimming took 3 bases from V and 3 from J, leaving 15 bases between them. The CDR3 sequence is 16 residues long. These data come from a study of blood T cells in healthy people across ages. For the second PCR, which ran for 7 to 11 cycles, a sample-barcoded 5' primer and a J-beta primer mix were used. Each CDR3 protein gets one entry after TCRdb re-called the 5' RACE reads with MiXCR. The table lists 550,000 to 650,000 distinct CDR3 sequences, roughly a quarter of them singletons. Study-wide points: Samples with more naive T cells showed higher observed beta diversity.

These data were also filed under a second study, of T cells of mothers and their children. As that study records: The second PCR's M1S primer added sample barcodes and 2-4 random nucleotides. Thymic selection molds TCR recombination output in a comparable way in related and unrelated pairs.

J is TRBJ2-1 and V is TRBV7-2; D is possibly TRBD2 (5 bases). The source is a boy under 10 years old in good health. Sequencing was performed on blood. The CDR3 protein is CASSLGWTPLYNEQFF. The CDR3 DNA reads as TGTGCCAGCAGCTTGGGTTGGACTCCACTCTACAATGAGCAGTTCTTC.